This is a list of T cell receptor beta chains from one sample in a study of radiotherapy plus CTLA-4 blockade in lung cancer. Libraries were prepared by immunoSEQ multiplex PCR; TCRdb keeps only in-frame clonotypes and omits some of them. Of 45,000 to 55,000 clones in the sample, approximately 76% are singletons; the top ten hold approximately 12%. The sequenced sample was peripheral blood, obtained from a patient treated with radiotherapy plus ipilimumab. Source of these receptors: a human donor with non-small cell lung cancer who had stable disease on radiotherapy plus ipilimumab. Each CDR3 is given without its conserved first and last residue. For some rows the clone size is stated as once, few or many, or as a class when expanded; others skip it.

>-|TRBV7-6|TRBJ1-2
ASALSPGGSHYGYT
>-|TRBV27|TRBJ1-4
ASSLSVPGRNDRTNEKLF
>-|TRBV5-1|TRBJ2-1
ASSRTGTGGLNEQF
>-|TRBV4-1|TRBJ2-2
ASSQAGLAGVGTGELF
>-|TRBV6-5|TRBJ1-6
ASSVTGANNSPLH
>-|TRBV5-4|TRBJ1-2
ASSLDARANYGYT
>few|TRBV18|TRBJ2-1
ASSSRQGNYNEQF
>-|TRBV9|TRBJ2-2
ASSVTGTGELF
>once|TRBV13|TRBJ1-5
AGSLGRQGSQPQH
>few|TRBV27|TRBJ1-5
ASSLGSARNQPQH
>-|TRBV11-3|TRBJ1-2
ASSFSGTAGYGYT
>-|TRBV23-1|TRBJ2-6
ASAGRRGPGPSGANVLT
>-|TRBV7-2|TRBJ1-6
ASSLEGSGSYNSPLH
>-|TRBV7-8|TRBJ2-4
ASSRRQGIGSKNIQY
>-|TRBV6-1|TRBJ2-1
ASRGTPLEQF
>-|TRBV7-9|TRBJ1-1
ASSFPQGYEAF
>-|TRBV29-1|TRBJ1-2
SALEYRAIGYT
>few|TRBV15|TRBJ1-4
ATSRENEKLF
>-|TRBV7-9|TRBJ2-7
ASSLLIRRDSSYEQY
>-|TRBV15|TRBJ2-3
ATSRRGALSTDTQY
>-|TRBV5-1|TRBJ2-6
ASSPERDRGSYSGANVLT
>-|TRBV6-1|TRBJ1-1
ASSIRTGSDTEAF
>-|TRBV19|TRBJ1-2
ASSIRSYGYT
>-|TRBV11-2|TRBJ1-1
ASTPNGQGGAEAF
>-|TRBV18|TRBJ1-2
ASSPEIQNYGYT
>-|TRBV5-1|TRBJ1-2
ASSQNRGYGYT
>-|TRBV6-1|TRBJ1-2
ASRPEGGQIYGYT
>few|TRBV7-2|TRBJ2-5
ASSLPSETQY
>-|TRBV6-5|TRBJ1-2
ASRTTTGGYGYT
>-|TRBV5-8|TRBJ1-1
ASSFPGLRLTEAF
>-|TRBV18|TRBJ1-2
ASSRGEGPSNYGYT
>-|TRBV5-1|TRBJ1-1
ASSEQGSGAF
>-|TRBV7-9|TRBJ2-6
ASSPPGLGANVLT
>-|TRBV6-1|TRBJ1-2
ASTFEGTVSGT
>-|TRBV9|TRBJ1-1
ASSVGTGTPVLRTEAF
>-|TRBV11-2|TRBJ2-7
ASSFRLAPYEQY
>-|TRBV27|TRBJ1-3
ASSLSGTGGNTIY
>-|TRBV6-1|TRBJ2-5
ASSVSIAGGAETQY
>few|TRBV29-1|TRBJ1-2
SVEDQGGGYT
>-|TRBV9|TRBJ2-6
ASSARTGANVLT
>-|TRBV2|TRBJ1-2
ASRDGALGYT
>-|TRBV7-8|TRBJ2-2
ASSLRGRSTGELF
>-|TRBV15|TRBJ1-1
ATSSSSDLIEGTEAF
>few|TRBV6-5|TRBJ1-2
ASSYLTGYGYT
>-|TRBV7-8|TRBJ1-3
ASSFTGTGNTIY
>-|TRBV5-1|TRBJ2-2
ASSLTSGGTRKLF
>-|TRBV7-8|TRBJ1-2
ASSGAQNYGYT
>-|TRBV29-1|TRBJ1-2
SVEEGGRGINGYT
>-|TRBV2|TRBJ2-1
ASSERVAGGRHEQF
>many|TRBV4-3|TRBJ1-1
ASSLLRGDTEAF
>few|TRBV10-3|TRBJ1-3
ATQFGPSGNTIY
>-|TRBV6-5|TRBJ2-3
ASTRGRGGADTQY
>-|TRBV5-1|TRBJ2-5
ASSLGGQETQY
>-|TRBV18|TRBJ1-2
ASSPDRRANYGYT